This record looks at one T cell receptor (beta chain) sequence and its context. As yet, its antigen is unknown. The record originates from a study of blood T cells in healthy people across ages. Study-level points and caveats: Because donor CMV status was unknown, expanded clonotype changes were possibly confounded. Because sorting was not performed, PBMCs prevented conclusive naive versus antigen-experienced comparison.

Then a second PCR, running roughly 7 to 11 cycles, was carried out with a sample-barcoded 5' primer and a J-beta primer mix. TCRdb re-analysed the 5' RACE reads in MiXCR, keeping a single row per CDR3 protein. The sample holds 800,000 or so distinct CDR3 sequences, 20% to 25% seen once. This CDR3 has 15 residues. Trimming took 0 bases from V and 1 from J, leaving 10 bases between them. Germline CDR1 is LGHNA and CDR2 is YSLEER. This sample also belongs to another study, concerning T cells of mothers and their children.

The TCR comes from a boy younger than 18 in good health. This chain connects TRBV4-3 to TRBJ2-7; D is possibly TRBD1 or TRBD2 (5 bases each). The specimen was blood. CDR3 amino acids: CASSQDWWGSYEQYF. The DNA for the CDR3 is TGCGCCAGCAGCCAAGATTGGTGGGGGTCCTACGAGCAGTACTTC.